This T cell receptor beta chain was captured by sequencing in a study of blood T cell repertoires in COVID-19. Study information: Both acute and convalescent COVID-19 samples were obtained from the United States, Italy and Spain.

Enrollees, about 18 to 95 years old, lived in roughly 24 US areas. Recovered status applied to Cohort 3 donors who had two consecutive negative PCRs. It also applied to those with clearance or with symptom resolution. Per the original data handling: From reference gene primer amplification, estimates of nucleated cell counts were derived. The method was immunoSEQ multiplex PCR; TCRdb's version includes in-frame clones alone and lacks a portion of them. D and trimming were read from the DNA, whereas the V and J calls and clone size are those reported in that table. The sample consists of about 330,000 clones, approximately 92% of them appearing once. The sequencing input was PBMCs or T cells enriched from blood (not recorded which). The clonotype originates from a young woman who had recovered from COVID-19.

CDR3 DNA: TGTGCCAGCAGTTTAGTGGGACAGGGCTTTGGCTACACCTTC. This translates into CASSLVGQGFGYTF. The V and J genes are TRBV28 and TRBJ1-2; TRBD1 agrees at 9 bases. V shed 2 bases and J 7 bases; nucleotides not matched to a gene: 5. The length of the CDR3 is 14 residues. The germline V gene has CDR1 MDHEN and CDR2 SYDVKM.